The 28 T cell receptor beta chains reported below all come from one sample, sequenced in a study of T cells in Graves' hyperthyroidism and ophthalmopathy. TCR beta CDR3 regions were amplified from RNA transcripts. HTBI primers were employed in a first-round RT-PCR of the TCR CDR3. Each CDR3 protein gets one entry after TCRdb re-called the multiplex PCR reads with MiXCR. The sample lists around 620,000 distinct CDR3 sequences, 14% occurring once. Sequenced input: blood. These receptor sequences come from a woman aged 18-35 years with Graves' ophthalmopathy.

The rearrangement uses TRBV19 and TRBJ1-1; 8 nucleotides agree with TRBD1. The V segment lost 5 bases and the J segment 6 bases; nucleotides outside the gene matches: 5. Per the germline V gene, CDR1 is LNHDA and CDR2 is SQIVND (reference sequence). The CDR3 is made up of 13 amino acids. The CDR3: CASSPGQGSEAFF. CDR3 coding DNA: TGTGCCAGTAGTCCTGGACAGGGATCTGAAGCTTTCTTT.

This chain joins TRBV18 and TRBJ1-1, with 9 bases identical to TRBD1. Looked up from germline, CDR1 is KGHSH and CDR2 is LQKENI. The CDR3 runs 18 residues. The J segment lost 0 bases and the V segment lost 2 bases, leaving 10 bases of the junction unmatched. The CDR3 sequence is CASSPTDRGIGMNTEAFF. CDR3 DNA: TGTGCCAGCTCACCAACTGACAGGGGGATAGGAATGAACACTGAAGCTTTCTTT.

This clonotype showed up just a few times. The rearrangement links TRBV29-1 to TRBJ2-3, with 10 bases identical to TRBD2. The V gene's germline CDR1 is SQVTM and CDR2 ANQGSEA. CDR3 length: 15 amino acids. The junction had 4 bases not matched to a gene; V was cut back by 2 bases and J by 2 bases. The CDR3 protein is CSVEKLAGPTDTQYF. CDR3 in DNA: TGCAGCGTTGAAAAACTAGCGGGGCCCACAGATACGCAGTATTTT.

This clonotype occurred many times. The chain couples TRBV27 to TRBJ2-5; 8 positions match TRBD1. Germline V gene sequence: CDR1 MNHEY, CDR2 SMNVEV (reference sequence). The V gene end was trimmed by 7 bases and the J gene end by 2 bases; junction bases not matched to a gene: 9. There are 15 residues in the CDR3. Here the CDR3 reads CASMLRDRRQETQYF. DNA for the CDR3: TGTGCCAGCATGTTAAGGGACAGGCGGCAAGAGACCCAGTACTTC.

This clonotype was observed at least ten times. This chain uses TRBV15 with TRBJ1-1; 7 bases match TRBD1. V lost 3 bases and J lost 1; bases outside the gene matches: 11. The germline gives CDR1 LNHNV, CDR2 YYDKDF (reference sequence). The CDR3 is 17 amino acids. CDR3 in amino acids: CATSSGDREGGNTEAFF. In nucleotides, the CDR3 is TGTGCCACCAGCAGTGGAGACAGGGAGGGAGGGAACACTGAAGCTTTCTTT.

This clonotype has more than one count but fewer than ten. The V and J genes are TRBV20-1 and TRBJ2-3; unclear D gene. In germline, CDR1 is DFQATT, CDR2 SNEGSKA (reference sequence). Trimming removed 1 base at V and 1 base at J, with 15 bases between. The CDR3 is made up of 16 amino acids. The CDR3 is CSARVPLRIGTDTQYF. CDR3 sequence (DNA): TGCAGTGCTAGAGTTCCGCTCCGGATAGGCACAGATACGCAGTATTTT.

The chain links TRBV5-6 to TRBJ1-1, with D possibly matching TRBD1 (6 bases). Germline values: CDR1 SGHDT, CDR2 YYEEEE. Between the trimmed V and J ends, which lost 4 bases and 7 bases, there was a span of 17 bases. The CDR3 has 14 amino acids. DNA of the CDR3: TGTGCCAGCAGCCTTACAGGGACGCTCCTTGAAGCTTTCTTT. This codes for CASSLTGTLLEAFF.

This clonotype was counted a few times. The chain combines TRBV12-3 or TRBV12-4 with TRBJ1-1; D not certain. Deletions cut 3 bases from V and 10 bases from J, with 12 bases between. The CDR3 spans 12 residues. The CDR3 reads CASSFQGFGAFF. Written as DNA, the CDR3 is TGTGCCAGCAGTTTTCAAGGTTTCGGAGCTTTCTTT.

This clonotype was picked up many times. The CDR3 bases are TGTGCCAGCAGCCGGGGGCTAGCGGGAGGCCACCAAGAGACCCAGTACTTC. It yields the protein CASSRGLAGGHQETQYF. The chain carries TRBV28 and TRBJ2-5, with 11 bases fitting TRBD2. The CDR3 runs 17 residues. CDR1 and CDR2 (germline): MDHEN, SYDVKM. V shed 6 bases, J shed 0 bases, and the junction held 9 bases outside the gene matches.

This clonotype was counted ten times or more. The chain is built from TRBV24-1 and TRBJ1-5; TRBD1 is a possible D gene (5 bases). Deletions cut 9 bases from V and 5 bases from J, with 13 bases between. The CDR3 consists of 13 residues. Looked up from germline, CDR1 is KGHDR and CDR2 is SFDVKD. For the CDR3, the DNA is TGTGCCACCTGGAGGGACCGGGATCAGCCCCAGCATTTT. Translating it yields CATWRDRDQPQHF.

This clonotype was counted many times. The chain carries TRBV2 and TRBJ2-1, with 8 bases aligning to TRBD2. After removal of 8 bases from V and 6 bases from J, the junction contained 3 bases not matched to a gene. Looked up from germline, CDR1 is SNHLY and CDR2 is FYNNEI. This CDR3 contains 12 residues. This CDR3 is CASPTSVNEQFF. For the CDR3, the DNA is TGTGCCAGCCCGACTAGCGTCAATGAGCAGTTCTTC.

This clonotype was observed a few times. Relative to the germline gene, one junction end is altered; a read error may explain this. The rearrangement joins TRBV6-1 to TRBJ2-5, with TRBD2 identical over 14 bases. CDR3 length: 19 residues. Per germline, CDR1 MNHNS and CDR2 SASEGT. The CDR3, as DNA: TGCGCCGGCAACCCACCAGGACTAGCGGGAGGTTCGGGCAAAGAGACCCAGTACTTC. It specifies CAGNPPGLAGGSGKETQYF.

This clonotype was counted a few times. This may arise from a read error, as a much more abundant clone is one base away. The chain employs TRBV11-1 and TRBJ2-1; D is ambiguous. CDR3 size: 14 residues. Germline CDR1 and CDR2: SGHAT and FQDESV (reference sequence). V was clipped by 2 bases and J by 6 bases, with 11 bases between them. This CDR3 reads CASSLSGGCNEQFF. The CDR3 DNA sequence: TGTGCCAGCAGCTTATCTGGCGGATGCAATGAGCAGTTCTTC. Full variable domain (outside the CDR3, taken from reference TRBV11-1 and TRBJ2-1): EAEVAQSPRYKITEKSQAVAFWCDPISGHATLYWYRQILGQGPELLVQFQDESVVDDSQLPKDRFSAERLKGVDSTLKIQPAELGDSAMYLCASSLSGGCNEQFFGPGTRLTVL.

V is TRBV20-1 and J is TRBJ2-5, with D unclear. Germline loops: CDR1 DFQATT, CDR2 SNEGSKA (reference sequence). Trimming pared 6 bases from V and 5 bases from J, leaving 10 bases between. The CDR3 is 11 residues long. CDR3 DNA: TGCAGTGCCCCCCTCTTGGAGACCCAGTACTTC. It encodes CSAPLLETQYF.

This clonotype was recorded many times. This sequence joins TRBV6-1 and TRBJ2-7; 11 bases fit TRBD2. In germline, CDR1 is MNHNS, CDR2 SASEGT. Trimming took 10 bases from V and 0 from J; bases not matched to a gene: 2. The CDR3 totals 13 residues. The CDR3 nucleotides are TGTGCCATAACTAGCGGGAGCTCCTACGAGCAGTACTTC. It is translated as CAITSGSSYEQYF.

This clonotype appeared a single time. The gene calls are TRBV6-1 and TRBJ2-2; 7 bases are a match to TRBD1. The CDR3 contains 20 residues. Germline-derived CDR1 and CDR2 are MNHNS and SASEGT. The V and J ends lost 7 bases and 5 bases, in that order; junction bases with no gene match: 25. DNA for the CDR3: TGTGCCAGCAAAGCTCTAGTTGGGGCACGACAGGGCTTCAGGACCGGGGAGCTGTTTTTT. It encodes CASKALVGARQGFRTGELFF.

V usage is TRBV4-1 and J usage is TRBJ1-2; weak D call: TRBD1 (5 bases). Germline-derived CDR1 and CDR2 are MGHRA and YSYEKL. Between the trimmed V and J ends, which lost 3 bases and 3 bases, there was a span of 29 bases. The CDR3 has 20 amino acids. The CDR3 sequence: CASSHPLGSGVGRVYYGYTF. CDR3 DNA: TGCGCCAGCAGCCATCCCCTGGGGTCCGGGGTTGGCAGGGTCTACTATGGCTACACCTTC.

This clonotype was observed at least ten times. The chain employs TRBV27 and TRBJ1-1; TRBD1 might be the D (5 bases). Deletions cut 3 bases from V and 5 bases from J, with 19 bases between. CDR3 length: 16 residues. The germline gives CDR1 MNHEY, CDR2 SMNVEV (reference sequence). As DNA, the CDR3 is TGTGCCAGCAGTTTCGGTTGGGGCGGGGTTAGAACTGAAGCTTTCTTT. This encodes CASSFGWGGVRTEAFF.

This clonotype was recorded at least ten times. V gene TRBV2 combines with J gene TRBJ1-1; the D gene is possibly TRBD1 (5 bases). The CDR3 totals 14 residues. Germline-derived CDR1 and CDR2 are SNHLY and FYNNEI. V lost 6 bases to trimming and J lost 1 base, with 12 bases between them. As DNA, the CDR3 is TGTGCCAGCAGGCGGGACGGACCGAACACTGAAGCTTTCTTT. It is translated as CASRRDGPNTEAFF.

This clonotype was picked up many times. The V call is TRBV11-2, the J call TRBJ1-1; D gene uncertain. V was trimmed by 1 base and J by 3 bases, leaving 3 bases between them. Germline V gene lookup returns CDR1 SGHAT and CDR2 FQNNGV. The length of the CDR3 is 12 residues. CDR3 coding DNA: TGTGCCAGCAGCTTAGTATACACTGAAGCTTTCTTT. As protein: CASSLVYTEAFF.

This clonotype was counted at least ten times. This chain connects TRBV3-1 to TRBJ1-1; 7 nucleotides match TRBD1. The J segment lost 1 base and the V segment lost 4 bases, leaving 6 bases of the junction unmatched. Germline V gives CDR1 LGHDT, CDR2 YNNKEL (reference sequence). The CDR3 has 15 residues. The CDR3 nucleotides read TGTGCCAGCAGCCGGCCAGGGGGAGGGAACACTGAAGCTTTCTTT. It yields the protein CASSRPGGGNTEAFF.

This clonotype appeared many times. V usage is TRBV12-3 or TRBV12-4 and J usage is TRBJ2-3; maybe TRBD2 (5 bases). V was cut by 3 bases and J by 3 bases, with 22 bases left in between. This CDR3 has 18 residues. This CDR3 is CASSLLSRDTGYTDTQYF. DNA for the CDR3: TGTGCCAGCAGTTTGTTATCGAGGGATACTGGATATACAGATACGCAGTATTTT.

This clonotype was found many times. This rearrangement joins TRBV6-1 to TRBJ2-1, with 11 positions matching TRBD1. The germline CDR1 and CDR2 sequences are MNHNS and SASEGT. The V and J ends lost 10 bases and 8 bases, in that order; junction bases with no gene match: 10. CDR3 length: 14 residues. CDR3 amino acids: CAITRGQGGDEQFF. CDR3 coding DNA: TGTGCCATTACCCGGGGACAGGGGGGCGATGAGCAGTTCTTC.

On this clonotype: A much larger clone lies a single base off, so this may be a read error. The CDR3 nucleotides read TGCAGCGCTGAGTTTAGCGGGAAGGGCACAGATACGCAGTATTTT. Translated, it gives CSAEFSGKGTDTQYF. The chain uses TRBV29-1 and TRBJ2-3; 8 bases agree with TRBD2. Germline V gene lookup returns CDR1 SQVTM and CDR2 ANQGSEA. The CDR3 totals 15 residues. V trimming: 7 bases; J trimming: 1 base; junction bases outside the gene matches: 10.

This clonotype was seen at least ten times. The chain uses TRBV7-8 and TRBJ2-5; TRBD2 matches at 9 bases. J gave up 7 bases and V 5 bases, and 11 bases lay outside the gene matches. CDR3 size: 15 residues. Germline assignment: CDR1 SGHVS and CDR2 FQNEAQ. CDR3 amino acids: CASSPGLAMGRTQYF. The CDR3 DNA follows: TGTGCCAGCAGCCCAGGACTAGCGATGGGGAGGACCCAGTACTTC.

Many counts were recorded for this clonotype. The CDR3 region is CASGPRQGDTQYF. CDR3 DNA: TGTGCTAGTGGTCCCAGACAGGGTGATACGCAGTATTTT. This chain links TRBV12-5 with TRBJ2-3; 7 bases are a match to TRBD1. CDR3 length: 13 residues. V was pared by 5 bases and J by 6 bases, with 5 bases of the junction left unmatched. Germline CDR1 is LGHNT and CDR2 is FRNRAP.

This sequence joins TRBV4-1 and TRBJ1-4; D is uncertain. V shed 1 base and J shed 8 bases, with 23 bases lying between them. The CDR3 has 18 residues. Germline V gives CDR1 MGHRA, CDR2 YSYEKL. The CDR3, as DNA: TGCGCCAGCAGCCAAGGCCGTTTGGGTAAAGGAATAATGGAAAAACTGTTTTTT. It specifies CASSQGRLGKGIMEKLFF.

The chain carries TRBV9 and TRBJ2-2, with 8 bases that match TRBD2. Per the germline V gene, CDR1 is SGDLS and CDR2 is YYNGEE. Trimming removed 3 bases from V and 3 bases from J; junction bases left unmatched: 10. CDR3 length: 17 amino acids. CDR3 amino acids: CASSGPHSGVDTGELFF. The CDR3 nucleotides read TGTGCCAGCAGCGGACCCCATAGCGGGGTGGACACCGGGGAGCTGTTTTTT. The whole variable domain, filled in from reference TRBV9 and TRBJ2-2, reads DSGVTQTPKHLITATGQRVTLRCSPRSGDLSVYWYQQSLDQGLQFLIQYYNGEERAKGNILERFSAQQFPDLHSELNLSSLELGDSALYFCASSGPHSGVDTGELFFGEGSRLTVL.